The clone carrying this TCR beta chain was observed a few times. Its antigen is not identified. Other DNA sequences in the same sample also yield this CDR3. This sample is part of a study of beta chain features in type 1 diabetes. Findings of the study overall: Still unanswered here is whether HLA type influences TCRB rearrangement. When VDJ junctions were examined, type 1 diabetes patients showed fewer insertions and more deletions.

The sequenced template was cDNA made from the entire isolated RNA. Clones were sequenced by immunoSEQ multiplex PCR, and TCRdb holds only the in-frame ones, with some missing. The sample records a few hundred thousand clones, around 15% being singletons. The source material was central memory CD4+ T cells from blood. The clonotype originates from a man aged 25-45 years in good health.

CDR3 loop: CASSQGQSNSPLHF. CDR3 coding DNA: TGCGCCAGCAGCCAAGGGCAGAGCAATTCACCCCTCCACTTT. The rearrangement joins TRBV4-3 to TRBJ1-6, with D hard to call. Trimming took off 1 base at V and 7 bases at J, with 8 bases between the two ends. This CDR3 is 14 amino acids long. The germline V gene has CDR1 LGHNA and CDR2 YSLEER.